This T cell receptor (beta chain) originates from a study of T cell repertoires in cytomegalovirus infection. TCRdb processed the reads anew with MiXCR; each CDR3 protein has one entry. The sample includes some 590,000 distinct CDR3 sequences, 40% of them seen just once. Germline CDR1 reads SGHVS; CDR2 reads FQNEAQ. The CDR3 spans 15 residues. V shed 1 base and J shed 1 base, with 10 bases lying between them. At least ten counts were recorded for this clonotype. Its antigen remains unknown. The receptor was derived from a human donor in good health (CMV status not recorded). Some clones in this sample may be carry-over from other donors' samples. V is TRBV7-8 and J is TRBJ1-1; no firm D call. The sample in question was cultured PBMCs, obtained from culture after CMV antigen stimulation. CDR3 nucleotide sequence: TGTGCCAGCAGCTTAGGAGGAGGGTGGAACACTGAAGCTTTCTTT. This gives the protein CASSLGGGWNTEAFF.